This T cell receptor (beta chain) was sequenced during a study of T cell responses to AZD1222 COVID-19 vaccine. Points on this clone: Its target is unknown.

This table comes from immunoSEQ multiplex PCR, and its TCRdb copy is limited to in-frame clones, with some not included. The table records 120,000 or so clones, about 88% of them present only once. The CDR3 contains 16 residues. Germline trimming cut 4 bases from V and 8 bases from J; bases unmatched to any gene: 8. Germline V gene data show CDR1 as SNHLY and CDR2 as FYNNEI. Findings and caveats of the study: Most donors were white British and more were female, and clonal diversity was possibly underestimated. Of the AZD1222 recipients, only 6 or 7 were seropositive at baseline. Sampling that yielded the repertoires occurred only after the peak T cell response.

The TCR was taken from an adult in good health. The chain combines TRBV2 with TRBJ1-4; 12 bases agree with TRBD1. Sequenced here: peripheral blood, sampled on day 0 of AZD1222 vaccination. The CDR3 region is CASSVGQGAHREKLFF. The CDR3 DNA follows: TGTGCCAGCAGTGTGGGACAGGGGGCGCACAGGGAAAAACTGTTTTTT.